The 24 T cell receptor beta chains in this list originate from one sample, sequenced in a study of spatial heterogeneity in lung cancer. Indicated time point: blood at routine non-recurrence follow-up after resection. TCRdb redid the calling of the 5' RACE reads with MiXCR, one entry per CDR3 protein. This table holds 35,000 to 45,000 distinct CDR3 sequences, approximately 7.5% found once. The starting material was PBMCs, obtained at follow-up. Receptors originate from a male donor with early-stage non-small cell lung cancer.

As to this clonotype: Possible read error: a much larger clone is one base away. The chain links TRBV6-5 to TRBJ2-5; D is perhaps TRBD1 or TRBD2 (5 bases each). Germline CDR1 is MNHEY and CDR2 is SVGAGI. The V gene lost 6 bases and the J gene lost 3 bases, with 14 bases spanning the gap. The CDR3 has 14 residues. Here the CDR3 reads CASSITWGKETQYF. The CDR3 DNA sequence: TGTGCCAGCAGCATCACTTGGGGGAAAGAGACCCAGTACTTC.

This clonotype was seen at least ten times. The rearrangement links TRBV7-9 to TRBJ1-5; D not resolved. V gave up 4 bases and J gave up 0 bases, with 1 base separating them. Germline V gives CDR1 SEHNR, CDR2 FQNEAQ (reference sequence). CDR3 length: 12 amino acids. Here the CDR3 reads CASSYSNQPQHF. The DNA of the CDR3 is TGTGCCAGCAGCTATAGCAATCAGCCCCAGCATTTT.

This clonotype was counted at least ten times. The CDR3 region is CAWSAIQTTDTQYF. CDR3 nucleotide sequence: TGTGCCTGGAGTGCGATACAGACCACAGATACGCAGTATTTT. The genes are TRBV30 and TRBJ2-3; the D is unclear. This CDR3 contains 14 residues. Germline CDR1 is GTSNPN and CDR2 is SVGIG (reference sequence). V lost 1 base, J lost 2 bases, and 10 bases lay in between.

This clonotype has at least ten counts. This rearrangement joins TRBV6-1 to TRBJ1-1; no reliable D call. The germline CDR1 and CDR2 sequences are MNHNS and SASEGT. There are 14 residues in the CDR3. V was shortened by 2 bases and J by 1 base, with 8 bases between the two germline ends. The CDR3 coding sequence is TGTGCCAGCAGTGAAAAGGAGGGGAACACTGAAGCTTTCTTT. This gives the protein CASSEKEGNTEAFF.

This clonotype was detected a few times. The gene calls are TRBV19 and TRBJ1-2; no reliable D call. Germline-derived CDR1 and CDR2 are LNHDA and SQIVND (reference sequence). V shed 5 bases and J shed 5 bases, with 18 bases lying between them. The CDR3 sequence is 15 residues long. CDR3 nucleotides: TGTGCCAGTAGTGCCGGAACGTTTGCGGAATATGGCTACACCTTC. This translates into CASSAGTFAEYGYTF.

The chain links TRBV3-1 to TRBJ2-7; D is perhaps TRBD1 (6 bases). The CDR3 consists of 13 residues. Germline CDR1 and CDR2: LGHDT and YNNKEL (reference sequence). Trimming removed 4 bases at V and 6 bases at J, with 13 bases between. CDR3 residues: CASSLQTGTEQYF. As DNA, the CDR3 is TGTGCCAGCAGCCTTCAAACAGGGACCGAGCAGTACTTC.

At least ten counts were recorded for this clonotype. The rearrangement links TRBV28 to TRBJ2-7; either TRBD1 or TRBD2 may supply D (5 bases each). This CDR3 has 13 residues. V lost 5 bases and J lost 1, with 9 bases in between. Germline V gene lookup returns CDR1 MDHEN and CDR2 SYDVKM. The CDR3: CASSQGTSYEQYF. The CDR3 DNA reads TGTGCCAGCAGTCAAGGGACGTCCTACGAGCAGTACTTC.

V is TRBV20-1 and J is TRBJ2-3; TRBD2 matches at 14 bases. Germline loops: CDR1 DFQATT, CDR2 SNEGSKA (reference sequence). The CDR3 length is 18 residues. The V gene end was trimmed by 1 base and the J gene end by 2 bases; junction bases not matched to a gene: 8. CDR3: CSARAGLAGGTITDTQYF. The CDR3 coding sequence is TGCAGTGCTAGAGCCGGACTAGCGGGGGGCACTATCACAGATACGCAGTATTTT.

This clonotype was observed a few times. The CDR3 reads CASWGGDTQYF. The CDR3 DNA sequence: TGTGCCAGCTGGGGGGGAGATACGCAGTATTTT. V and J are TRBV6-5 and TRBJ2-3; TRBD2 matches 7 bases. With 8 bases clipped from V and 5 bases from J, the junction kept 1 base outside the gene matches. CDR1 MNHEY and CDR2 SVGAGI come from the germline V gene. This CDR3 region has 11 residues.

This clonotype has at least ten counts. The V gene is TRBV11-1, the J gene TRBJ2-6; D unresolved. This CDR3 is 13 amino acids long. Trimming removed 3 bases from V and 4 bases from J, with 4 bases in between. Germline V gene data show CDR1 as SGHAT and CDR2 as FQDESV (reference sequence). The CDR3 nucleotides read TGTGCCAGCAGCTTCCAGGGGGCCAACGTCCTGACTTTC. Its protein product is CASSFQGANVLTF. The full variable domain, completed using reference TRBV11-1 and TRBJ2-6, is EAEVAQSPRYKITEKSQAVAFWCDPISGHATLYWYRQILGQGPELLVQFQDESVVDDSQLPKDRFSAERLKGVDSTLKIQPAELGDSAMYLCASSFQGANVLTFGAGSRLTVL.

This clonotype was counted at least ten times. The CDR3 region has the DNA TGTGCCAGCAGCTTAGGAGTCACAGGACAGGCACCCCTCCACTTT. Protein product: CASSLGVTGQAPLHF. The chain is built from TRBV11-2 and TRBJ1-6; 7 bases are shared with TRBD1. V lost 1 base, J lost 11 bases, and 8 bases stayed unmatched. Germline values: CDR1 SGHAT, CDR2 FQNNGV. CDR3 length equals 15 residues.

This clonotype was counted only a few times. The chain uses TRBV10-1 and TRBJ1-1, with a tentative D call TRBD1 (5 bases). Germline V lookup: CDR1 WNHNN, CDR2 SYGVQD (reference sequence). Trimming took 0 bases from V and 3 from J, leaving 8 bases between them. This CDR3 is 14 amino acids long. The CDR3 region is CASSESSGHTEAFF. The CDR3 DNA is TGCGCCAGCAGTGAGTCGTCAGGGCACACTGAAGCTTTCTTT.

At least ten counts were recorded for this clonotype. The rearrangement joins TRBV11-2 to TRBJ2-7, with 7 bases that match TRBD2. J was trimmed by 2 bases and V by 2 bases; bases with no gene match: 9. Germline CDR1 SGHAT, CDR2 FQNNGV. There are 16 residues in the CDR3. CDR3 sequence reads: CASSLIGGTATYEQYF. The CDR3, as DNA: TGTGCCAGCAGCTTAATCGGGGGGACGGCAACCTACGAGCAGTACTTC. The full variable domain, its missing parts supplied by reference TRBV11-2 and TRBJ2-7, is EAGVAQSPRYKIIEKRQSVAFWCNPISGHATLYWYQQILGQGPKLLIQFQNNGVVDDSQLPKDRFSAERLKGVDSTLKIQPAKLEDSAVYLCASSLIGGTATYEQYFGPGTRLTVT.

This clonotype was recorded at least ten times. This chain links TRBV9 with TRBJ2-6; D gene unclear. The CDR3 contains 16 residues. V lost 6 bases and J lost 0, with 13 bases in between. The germline V gene has CDR1 SGDLS and CDR2 YYNGEE. CDR3 DNA: TGTGCCAGCACCCCGGACCCGCGCTCTGGGGCCAACGTCCTGACTTTC. This translates into CASTPDPRSGANVLTF.

This clonotype was counted at least ten times. The chain links TRBV2 to TRBJ1-2; D not resolved. The germline gives CDR1 SNHLY, CDR2 FYNNEI. V lost 1 base and J 4 bases, leaving 16 bases between the germline ends. This CDR3 has 16 amino acids. This CDR3 is CASSEGASHWAYGYTF. The DNA of the CDR3 is TGTGCCAGCAGTGAAGGGGCCAGTCATTGGGCCTATGGCTACACCTTC.

This clonotype was recorded many times. The J gene is TRBJ2-2, the V gene TRBV6-2 or TRBV6-3; a weak D match, TRBD1 (6 bases). Germline loops: CDR1 MNHEY, CDR2 SVGEGT. The CDR3 spans 17 residues. V lost 4 bases, J lost 1 base, and 16 bases lay in between. CDR3 sequence (DNA): TGTGCCAGCAGTTGGTGGGCCGGACAGTTGAACACCGGGGAGCTGTTTTTT. This encodes CASSWWAGQLNTGELFF.

This clonotype was seen ten or more times. The rearrangement links TRBV29-1 to TRBJ2-5; tentative D call: TRBD1 (6 bases). CDR3 length: 13 amino acids. CDR1 and CDR2 (germline): SQVTM, ANQGSEA. Trimming removed 5 bases from V and 5 bases from J, with 15 bases in between. The CDR3 is CSVLTGIDETQYF. The CDR3 nucleotides read TGCAGCGTTCTAACAGGGATCGACGAGACCCAGTACTTC. Complete variable domain (other parts from reference TRBV29-1 and TRBJ2-5): SAVISQKPSRDICQRGTSLTIQCQVDSQVTMMFWYRQQPGQSLTLIATANQGSEATYESGFVIDKFPISRPNLTFSTLTVSNMSPEDSSIYLCSVLTGIDETQYFGPGTRLLVL.

This clonotype was seen many times. The chain uses TRBV6-5 and TRBJ2-7; no clear D. Germline CDR1 is MNHEY and CDR2 is SVGAGI. V was cut by 6 bases and J by 1 base, with 7 bases left in between. The CDR3 is 12 amino acids. The DNA for the CDR3 is TGTGCCAGCAGCCCCAGTTCCTACGAGCAGTACTTC. Amino acid sequence: CASSPSSYEQYF.

This clonotype was counted between two and nine times. The CDR3 reads CASSFLSGVGDTQYF. The CDR3 DNA sequence: TGCGCCAGCAGCTTCCTAAGCGGGGTTGGAGATACGCAGTATTTT. J is TRBJ2-3 and V is TRBV5-1; 7 nucleotides agree with TRBD2. V lost 2 bases to trimming and J lost 5 bases; unmatched junction nucleotides: 8. Germline CDR1 reads SGHRS; CDR2 reads YFSETQ. The CDR3 totals 15 residues.

This clonotype has at least ten counts. V gene TRBV29-1 combines with J gene TRBJ1-2, with 7 bases matching TRBD1. Germline CDR1 and CDR2: SQVTM and ANQGSEA. V shed 4 bases and J 8 bases; nucleotides not matched to a gene: 7. The CDR3 covers 12 residues. CDR3 sequence (DNA): TGCAGCGTTGTACAGGGGTTTGAGGGCTACACCTTC. Its translation: CSVVQGFEGYTF.

The rearrangement joins TRBV4-2 to TRBJ1-2; D uncertain. The germline CDR1 and CDR2 sequences are LGHNA and YNFKEQ. The CDR3 has 15 amino acids. Trimming shortened V by 1 base and J by 4 bases, and 13 bases separated the two germline ends. CDR3 region: CASSQGSLGGYGYTF. DNA of the CDR3: TGTGCCAGCAGCCAAGGAAGCCTAGGCGGCTATGGCTACACCTTC.

This clonotype was recorded at least ten times. The genes are TRBV30 and TRBJ1-2; D remains unclear. Trimming pared 0 bases from V and 3 bases from J, leaving 8 bases between. This CDR3 has 13 amino acids. Germline V gene data show CDR1 as GTSNPN and CDR2 as SVGIG (reference sequence). CDR3 region: CAWSVVADYGYTF. The CDR3 region has the DNA TGTGCCTGGAGTGTAGTGGCGGACTATGGCTACACCTTC.

This clonotype was observed a handful of times. The chain carries TRBV9 and TRBJ1-5; D gene ambiguous. Germline V gives CDR1 SGDLS, CDR2 YYNGEE. The CDR3 contains 13 residues. The V end lost 0 bases, the J end lost 6 bases, and 7 bases lay between the germline ends. Written as DNA, the CDR3 is TGTGCCAGCAGCGTAGGTATGGCTCAGCCCCAGCATTTT. Translation: CASSVGMAQPQHF.

This clonotype was seen repeatedly, ten times or more. V is TRBV5-1 and J is TRBJ2-7; 8 positions agree with TRBD1. This CDR3 has 16 amino acids. Unmatched junction bases numbered 11, after V lost 3 bases and J lost 3 bases. Germline-derived CDR1 and CDR2 are SGHRS and YFSETQ. The CDR3 DNA reads as TGCGCCAGCAGCTCGGGACAGGCGGATCCCCGCTACGAGCAGTACTTC. Encoded protein: CASSSGQADPRYEQYF.